This record concerns one TCR beta chain sequence. Its cognate antigen has yet to be identified. No base-level quality is on record; no much larger clone is a single base apart. The immunoSEQ Assay, a bias-controlled multiplex PCR, was used to amplify TCRbeta CDR3 regions from genomic DNA. The study's own analysis went as follows. The number of nucleated cells in each sample was estimated by amplification of reference gene primers within the assay. To quantify the absolute abundance of each unique TCRbeta CDR3 rearrangement, sequence reads were collapsed and filtered. For each sample, productive Simpson clonality was calculated as the square root of Simpson's diversity index over productive rearrangements. TCRdb retrieved this table from immuneACCESS and kept in-frame rearrangements only. Not all clones are present; in checked studies, unresolved V genes account for under half, and no reason is known for the remainder. From that table come the V and J calls and clone size; the DNA was used to work out D and trimming. For this sample there are about 50,000 clones; approximately 85% appear just once. The leading ten clones occupy approximately 15% of the sample.

These data belong to a study of blood T cell repertoires in COVID-19 (dated by TCRdb to the early 2020s). For the wider study: The collaborator samples originated in the United States, Italy and Spain and spanned the acute and convalescent phases of COVID-19. A freely available public database, intended as a resource for researchers studying the immune response to SARS-CoV-2, is where the repertoires were released. The dataset comprised deeply sampled blood TCRbeta repertoires from subjects exposed to, actively infected with, or recovered from COVID-19. A de-identified subject ID, COVID-19 status, age in years and sex were almost always included in the sample metadata. HLA class I and class II types, where available, came from metadata supplied by the sample provider rather than from assay-based typing. The material from the prospective study consisted of cDNA or gDNA derived from T cells, B-cell-depleted T cells, or PBMCs. The samples were drawn from two sources: the first 160 participants of the ongoing ImmuneRACE study, and over 950 subjects contributed by 6 global collaborators. What the study reported, not specific to this receptor: The amount of clinical and demographic metadata varied by source and participant and was provided uncurated.

Each collaborating institution followed its own protocols to collect whole blood in K2EDTA tubes. For TCRbeta analysis, collaborators shipped samples in one of three forms: frozen whole blood, isolated PBMCs, or DNA extracted from either of those sample types. Trimmed from V: 3 bases; trimmed from J: 2 bases; junction bases lacking a gene match: 8. CDR1 and CDR2 are read off the germline V gene (reference sequence) as SGHKS and YYEKEE. The cysteine opens and the phenylalanine closes a CDR3 of 15 amino acids. Only the CDR3 region is kept as DNA, spanning 45 bases read in frame from base 1. The sample was peripheral blood. The sequence was collected from a human donor in a cohort sampled during active COVID-19. The donor label of this sample is uncertain. Recombination linked TRBV5-5 to TRBJ2-7, and 7 junction bases match TRBD1. This receptor carries the CDR3 CASSSQTGLTYEQYF. Read as DNA, the sequence is TGTGCCAGCAGCTCCCAGACAGGGCTTACCTACGAGCAGTACTTC.